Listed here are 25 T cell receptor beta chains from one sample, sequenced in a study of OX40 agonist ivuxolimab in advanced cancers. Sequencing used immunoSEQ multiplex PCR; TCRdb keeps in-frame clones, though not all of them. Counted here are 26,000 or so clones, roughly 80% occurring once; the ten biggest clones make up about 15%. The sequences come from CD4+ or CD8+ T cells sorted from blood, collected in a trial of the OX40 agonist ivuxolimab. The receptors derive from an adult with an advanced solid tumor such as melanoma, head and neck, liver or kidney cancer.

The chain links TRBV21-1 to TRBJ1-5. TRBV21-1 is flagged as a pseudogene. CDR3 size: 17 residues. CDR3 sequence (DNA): TGTGCCAGCAGTATCCCTTGCGGGGGCGGAGGCAATCAGCCCCAGCATTTT. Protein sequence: CASSIPCGGGGNQPQHF.

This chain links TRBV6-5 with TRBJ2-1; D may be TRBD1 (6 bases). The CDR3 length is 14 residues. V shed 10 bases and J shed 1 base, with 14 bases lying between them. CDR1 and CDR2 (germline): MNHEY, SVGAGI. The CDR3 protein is CATQKQGSYNEQFF. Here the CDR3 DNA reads TGTGCCACTCAAAAACAGGGTTCCTACAATGAGCAGTTCTTC.

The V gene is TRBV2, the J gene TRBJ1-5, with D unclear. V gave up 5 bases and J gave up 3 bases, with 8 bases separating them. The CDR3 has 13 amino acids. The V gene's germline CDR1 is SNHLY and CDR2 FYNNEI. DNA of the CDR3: TGTGCCAGCAGTTTGGGGAACAATCAGCCCCAGCATTTT. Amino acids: CASSLGNNQPQHF.

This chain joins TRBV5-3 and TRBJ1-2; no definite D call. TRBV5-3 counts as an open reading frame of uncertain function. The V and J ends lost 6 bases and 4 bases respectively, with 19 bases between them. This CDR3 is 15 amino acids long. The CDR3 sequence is CARIILVRKTYGYTF. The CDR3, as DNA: TGTGCCAGAATAATTTTGGTGAGAAAGACCTATGGCTACACCTTC.

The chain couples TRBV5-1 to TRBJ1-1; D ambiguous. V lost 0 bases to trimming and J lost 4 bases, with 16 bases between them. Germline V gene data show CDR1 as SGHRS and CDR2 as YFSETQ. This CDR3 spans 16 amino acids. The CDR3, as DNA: TGCGCCAGCAGCTTGGGATCCGGGGTGAAAGTCACTGAAGCTTTCTTT. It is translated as CASSLGSGVKVTEAFF.

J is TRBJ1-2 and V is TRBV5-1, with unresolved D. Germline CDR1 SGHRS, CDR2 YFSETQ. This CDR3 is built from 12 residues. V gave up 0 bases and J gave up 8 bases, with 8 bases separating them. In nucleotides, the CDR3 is TGCGCCAGCAGCTTGGACGGAAAGGGCTACACCTTC. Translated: CASSLDGKGYTF.

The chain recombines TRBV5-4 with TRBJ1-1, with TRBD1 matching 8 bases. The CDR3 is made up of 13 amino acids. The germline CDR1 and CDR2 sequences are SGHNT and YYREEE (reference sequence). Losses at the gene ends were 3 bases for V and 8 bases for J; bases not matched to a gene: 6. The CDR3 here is CASSSGQEYEAFF. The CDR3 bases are TGTGCCAGCAGCTCGGGACAGGAGTACGAAGCTTTCTTT.

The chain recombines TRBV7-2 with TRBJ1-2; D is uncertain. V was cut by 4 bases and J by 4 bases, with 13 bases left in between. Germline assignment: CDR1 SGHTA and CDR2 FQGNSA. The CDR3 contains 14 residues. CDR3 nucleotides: TGTGCCAGCAGCTCGACTAGGACTGTCTATGGCTACACCTTC. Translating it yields CASSSTRTVYGYTF.

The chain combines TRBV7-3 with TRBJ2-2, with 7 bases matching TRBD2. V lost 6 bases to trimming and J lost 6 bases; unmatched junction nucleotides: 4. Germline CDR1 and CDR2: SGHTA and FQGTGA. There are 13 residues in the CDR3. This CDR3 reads CASSSSGAGELFF. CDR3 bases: TGTGCCAGCAGTTCCAGCGGGGCCGGGGAGCTGTTTTTT.

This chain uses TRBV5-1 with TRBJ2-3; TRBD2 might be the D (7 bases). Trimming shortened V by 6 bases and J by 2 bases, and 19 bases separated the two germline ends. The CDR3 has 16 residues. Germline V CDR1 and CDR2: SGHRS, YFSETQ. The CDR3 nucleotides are TGCGCCAGCACCCGAGGGGGGGCAGGAGACACAGATACGCAGTATTTT. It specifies CASTRGGAGDTDTQYF.

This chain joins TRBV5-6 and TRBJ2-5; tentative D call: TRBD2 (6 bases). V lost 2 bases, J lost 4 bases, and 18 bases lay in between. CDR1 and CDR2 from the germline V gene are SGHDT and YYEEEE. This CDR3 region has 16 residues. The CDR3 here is CASSFRGGPSVETQYF. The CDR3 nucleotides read TGTGCCAGCAGCTTCCGAGGAGGGCCCTCCGTAGAGACCCAGTACTTC. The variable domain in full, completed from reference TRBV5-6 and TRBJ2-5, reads DAGVTQSPTHLIKTRGQQVTLRCSPKSGHDTVSWYQQALGQGPQFIFQYYEEEERQRGNFPDRFSGHQFPNYSSELNVNALLLGDSALYLCASSFRGGPSVETQYFGPGTRLLVL.

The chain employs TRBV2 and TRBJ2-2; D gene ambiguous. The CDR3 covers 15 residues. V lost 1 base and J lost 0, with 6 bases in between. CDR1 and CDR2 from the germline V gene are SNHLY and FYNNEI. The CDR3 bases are TGTGCCAGCAGTGAAGACGGGCCGAACACCGGGGAGCTGTTTTTT. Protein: CASSEDGPNTGELFF.

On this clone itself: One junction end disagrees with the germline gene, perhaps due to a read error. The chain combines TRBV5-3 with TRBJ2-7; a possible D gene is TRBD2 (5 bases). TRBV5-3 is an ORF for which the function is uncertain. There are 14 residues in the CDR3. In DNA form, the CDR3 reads TGTGCCAGCAGCTTGTTGAGCGGAACCAGCGAGCAGTACTTC. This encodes CASSLLSGTSEQYF.

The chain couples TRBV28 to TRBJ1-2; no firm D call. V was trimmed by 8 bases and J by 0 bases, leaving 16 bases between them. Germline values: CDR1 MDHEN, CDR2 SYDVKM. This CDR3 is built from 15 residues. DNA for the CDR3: TGTGCCAGCTCTCCTAGGGCTAGTTCTAACTATGGCTACACCTTC. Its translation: CASSPRASSNYGYTF.

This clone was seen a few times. CDR3 sequence: CASSVPFGSYGYTF. CDR3 coding DNA: TGTGCCAGCAGTGTCCCGTTTGGCAGCTATGGCTACACCTTC. The genes are TRBV27 and TRBJ1-2, with D uncertain. CDR1 MNHEY and CDR2 SMNVEV come from the germline V gene (reference sequence). V lost 5 bases and J 4 bases, leaving 14 bases between the germline ends. The CDR3 contains 14 residues.

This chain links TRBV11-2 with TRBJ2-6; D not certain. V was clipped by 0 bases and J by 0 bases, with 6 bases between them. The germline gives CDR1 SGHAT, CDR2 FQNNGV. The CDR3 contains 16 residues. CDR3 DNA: TGTGCCAGCAGCTTAGATCTCCACTCTGGGGCCAACGTCCTGACTTTC. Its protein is CASSLDLHSGANVLTF.

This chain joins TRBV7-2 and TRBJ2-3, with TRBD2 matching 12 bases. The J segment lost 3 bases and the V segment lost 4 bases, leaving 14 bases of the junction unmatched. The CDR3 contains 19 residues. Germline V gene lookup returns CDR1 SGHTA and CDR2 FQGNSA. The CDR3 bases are TGTGCCAGCAGCTCCTTCCTAGCGGGGGGGCCGGGTAGAACAGATACGCAGTATTTT. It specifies CASSSFLAGGPGRTDTQYF.

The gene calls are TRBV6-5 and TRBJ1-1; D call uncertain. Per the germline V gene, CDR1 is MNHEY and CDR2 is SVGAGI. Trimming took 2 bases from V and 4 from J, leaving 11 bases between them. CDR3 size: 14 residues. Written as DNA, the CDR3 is TGTGCCAGCAGTTACAGCTTTGGGCCCACTGAAGCTTTCTTT. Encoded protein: CASSYSFGPTEAFF.

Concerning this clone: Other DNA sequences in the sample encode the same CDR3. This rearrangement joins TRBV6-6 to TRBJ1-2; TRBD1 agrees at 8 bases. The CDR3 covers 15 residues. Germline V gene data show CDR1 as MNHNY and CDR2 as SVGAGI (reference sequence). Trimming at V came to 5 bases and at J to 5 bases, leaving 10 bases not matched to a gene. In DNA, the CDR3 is TGTGCCAGCAGTAATGGACAGGGAGGAGGGTATGGCTACACCTTC. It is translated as CASSNGQGGGYGYTF.

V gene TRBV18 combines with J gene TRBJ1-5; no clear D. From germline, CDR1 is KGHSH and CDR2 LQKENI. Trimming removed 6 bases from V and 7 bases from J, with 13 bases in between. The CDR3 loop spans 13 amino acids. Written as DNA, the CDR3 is TGTGCCAGCTCCTCCTCGACGGGGCAGCCCCAGCATTTT. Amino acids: CASSSSTGQPQHF.

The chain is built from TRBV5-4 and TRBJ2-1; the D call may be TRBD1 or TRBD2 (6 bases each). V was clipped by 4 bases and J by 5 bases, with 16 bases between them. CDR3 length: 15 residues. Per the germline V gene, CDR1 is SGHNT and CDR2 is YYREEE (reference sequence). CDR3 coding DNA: TGTGCCAGCAGCGGGGGGCGTTCCATGAACAATGAGCAGTTCTTC. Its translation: CASSGGRSMNNEQFF.

The CDR3 DNA sequence: TGTGCCAGCTCACCAGGGACAGGGGGTCGCTACGAGCAGTACTTC. This encodes CASSPGTGGRYEQYF. The chain has TRBV18 and TRBJ2-5; 11 bases map to TRBD1. The J call may be mistaken, given a closer DNA end match to TRBJ2-7. This CDR3 is 15 amino acids long. CDR1 is KGHSH, CDR2 LQKENI, per germline.

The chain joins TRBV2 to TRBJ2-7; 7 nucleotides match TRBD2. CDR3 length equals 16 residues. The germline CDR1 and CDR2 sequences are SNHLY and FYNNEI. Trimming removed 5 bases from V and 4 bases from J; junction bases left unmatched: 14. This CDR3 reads CASSPLGAGDLYEQYF. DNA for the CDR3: TGTGCCAGCAGTCCGCTTGGCGCGGGGGACTTATACGAGCAGTACTTC.

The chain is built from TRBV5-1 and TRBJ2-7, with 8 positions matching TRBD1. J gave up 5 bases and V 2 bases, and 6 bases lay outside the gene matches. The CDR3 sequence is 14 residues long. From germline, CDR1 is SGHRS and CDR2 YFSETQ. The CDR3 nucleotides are TGCGCCAGCAGCTTCGGACAGGGCTTTGACGAGCAGTACTTC. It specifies CASSFGQGFDEQYF.

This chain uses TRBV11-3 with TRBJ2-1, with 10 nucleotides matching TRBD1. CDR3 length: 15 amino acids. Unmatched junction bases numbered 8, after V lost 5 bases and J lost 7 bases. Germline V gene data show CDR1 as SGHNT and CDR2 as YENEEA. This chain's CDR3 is CASSQRDRGDNEQFF. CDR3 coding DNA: TGTGCCAGCAGCCAACGGGACAGGGGCGATAATGAGCAGTTCTTC.